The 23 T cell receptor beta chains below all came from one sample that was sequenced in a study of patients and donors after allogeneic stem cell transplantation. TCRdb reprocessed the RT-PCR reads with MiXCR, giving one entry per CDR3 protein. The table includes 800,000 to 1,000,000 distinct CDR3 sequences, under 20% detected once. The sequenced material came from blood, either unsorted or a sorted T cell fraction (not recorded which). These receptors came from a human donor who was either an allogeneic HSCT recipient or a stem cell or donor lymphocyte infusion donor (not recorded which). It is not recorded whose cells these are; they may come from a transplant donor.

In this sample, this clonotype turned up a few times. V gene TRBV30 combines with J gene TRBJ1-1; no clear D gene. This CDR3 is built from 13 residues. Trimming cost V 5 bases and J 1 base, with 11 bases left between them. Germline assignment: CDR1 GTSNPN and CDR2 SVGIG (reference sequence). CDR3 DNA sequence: TGTGCCTGGGAACCAGACCGGAACACTGAAGCTTTCTTT. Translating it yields CAWEPDRNTEAFF.

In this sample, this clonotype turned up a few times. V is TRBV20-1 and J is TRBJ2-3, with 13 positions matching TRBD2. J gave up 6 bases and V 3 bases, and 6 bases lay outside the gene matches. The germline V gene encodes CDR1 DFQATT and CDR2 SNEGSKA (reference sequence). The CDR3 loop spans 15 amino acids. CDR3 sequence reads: CSASVLAGGGDTQYF. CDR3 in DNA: TGCAGTGCTAGCGTACTAGCGGGAGGGGGCGATACGCAGTATTTT.

This CDR3 is CASSSLSSFWYEQYF. As DNA, the CDR3 is TGTGCCAGCAGCTCCCTATCCTCTTTTTGGTACGAGCAGTACTTC. The V and J genes are TRBV28 and TRBJ2-7; no clear D. Trimming shortened V by 6 bases and J by 4 bases, and 19 bases separated the two germline ends. This CDR3 is built from 15 residues. CDR1 and CDR2 from the germline V gene are MDHEN and SYDVKM.

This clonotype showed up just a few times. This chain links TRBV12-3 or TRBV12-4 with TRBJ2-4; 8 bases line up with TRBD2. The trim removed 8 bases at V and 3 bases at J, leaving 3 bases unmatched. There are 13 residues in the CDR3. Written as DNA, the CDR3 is TGTGCCAGCCGGGGGGGAAGCAAAAACATTCAGTACTTC. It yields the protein CASRGGSKNIQYF.

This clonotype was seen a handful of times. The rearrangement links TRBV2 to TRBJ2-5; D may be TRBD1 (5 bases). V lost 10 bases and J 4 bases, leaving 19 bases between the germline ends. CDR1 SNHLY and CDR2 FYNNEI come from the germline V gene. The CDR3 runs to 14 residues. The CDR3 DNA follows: TGTGCCACCACCCAGGAGCAGGGAAGAGAGACCCAGTACTTC. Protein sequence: CATTQEQGRETQYF.

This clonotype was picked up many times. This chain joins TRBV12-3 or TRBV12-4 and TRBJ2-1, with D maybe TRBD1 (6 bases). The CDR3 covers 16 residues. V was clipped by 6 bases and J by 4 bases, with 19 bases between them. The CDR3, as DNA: TGTGCCAGCAGCAATCCATCAGGGGTCAGGTACAATGAGCAGTTCTTC. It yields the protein CASSNPSGVRYNEQFF.

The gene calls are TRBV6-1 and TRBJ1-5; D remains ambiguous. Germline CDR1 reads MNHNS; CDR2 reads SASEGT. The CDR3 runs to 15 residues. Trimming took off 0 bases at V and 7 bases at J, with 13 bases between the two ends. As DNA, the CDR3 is TGTGCCAGCAGTGAAGCCTCAGGTCGCTGGCAGCCCCAGCATTTT. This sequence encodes CASSEASGRWQPQHF.

CDR3 sequence reads: CATSDADRAPDTQYF. CDR3 nucleotide sequence: TGTGCCACCAGTGATGCCGACAGGGCACCAGATACGCAGTATTTT. This chain joins TRBV24-1 and TRBJ2-3; 7 nucleotides match TRBD1. Germline V lookup: CDR1 KGHDR, CDR2 SFDVKD. This CDR3 contains 15 residues. The ends lost 3 bases at V and 4 bases at J; junction bases unmatched: 6.

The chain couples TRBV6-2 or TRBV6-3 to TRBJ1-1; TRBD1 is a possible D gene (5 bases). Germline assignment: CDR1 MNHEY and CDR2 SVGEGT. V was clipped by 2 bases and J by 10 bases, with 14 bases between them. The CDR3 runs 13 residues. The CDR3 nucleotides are TGTGCCAGCAGTTACGTGGACACCCAAAGAGCTTTCTTT. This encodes CASSYVDTQRAFF.

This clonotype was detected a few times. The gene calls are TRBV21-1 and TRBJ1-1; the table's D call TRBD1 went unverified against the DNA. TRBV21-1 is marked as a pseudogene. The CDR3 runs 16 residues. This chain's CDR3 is CASSKTGQGSNTEAFF. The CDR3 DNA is TGTGCCAGCAGCAAAACGGGACAGGGATCCAACACTGAAGCTTTCTTT.

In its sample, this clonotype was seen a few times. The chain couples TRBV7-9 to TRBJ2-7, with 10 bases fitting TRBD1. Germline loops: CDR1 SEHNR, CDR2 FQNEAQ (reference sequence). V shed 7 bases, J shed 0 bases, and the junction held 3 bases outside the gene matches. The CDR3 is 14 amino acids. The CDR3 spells CASTGQGNSYEQYF. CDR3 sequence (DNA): TGTGCCAGCACGGGACAGGGGAACTCCTACGAGCAGTACTTC.

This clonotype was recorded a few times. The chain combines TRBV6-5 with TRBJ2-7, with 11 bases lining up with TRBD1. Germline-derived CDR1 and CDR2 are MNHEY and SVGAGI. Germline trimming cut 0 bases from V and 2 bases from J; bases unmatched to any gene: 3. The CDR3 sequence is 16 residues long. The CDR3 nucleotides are TGTGCCAGCAGTTACTCGACGGACAGGGGGCCCTACGAGCAGTACTTC. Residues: CASSYSTDRGPYEQYF.

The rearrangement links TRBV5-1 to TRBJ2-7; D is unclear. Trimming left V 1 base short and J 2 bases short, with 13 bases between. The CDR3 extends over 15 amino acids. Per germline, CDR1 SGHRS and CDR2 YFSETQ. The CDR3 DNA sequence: TGCGCCAGCAGCTTGCTTGCCGGGCAGGCCTACGAGCAGTACTTC. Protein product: CASSLLAGQAYEQYF. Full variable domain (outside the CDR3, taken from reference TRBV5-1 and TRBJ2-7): KAGVTQTPRYLIKTRGQQVTLSCSPISGHRSVSWYQQTPGQGLQFLFEYFSETQRNKGNFPGRFSGRQFSNSRSEMNVSTLELGDSALYLCASSLLAGQAYEQYFGPGTRLTVT.

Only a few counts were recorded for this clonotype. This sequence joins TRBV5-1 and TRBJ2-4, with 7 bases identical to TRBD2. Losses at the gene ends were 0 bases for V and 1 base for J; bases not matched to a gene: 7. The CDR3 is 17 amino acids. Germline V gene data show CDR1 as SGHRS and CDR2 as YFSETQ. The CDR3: CASSLVPGAGAKNIQYF. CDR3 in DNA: TGCGCCAGCAGCTTGGTCCCAGGAGCGGGGGCCAAAAACATTCAGTACTTC.

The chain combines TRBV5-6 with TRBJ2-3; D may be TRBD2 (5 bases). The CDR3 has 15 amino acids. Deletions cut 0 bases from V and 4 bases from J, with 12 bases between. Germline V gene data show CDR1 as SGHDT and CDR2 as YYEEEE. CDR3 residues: CASSLVPLAPDTQYF. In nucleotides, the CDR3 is TGTGCCAGCAGCTTGGTTCCCCTAGCCCCAGATACGCAGTATTTT.

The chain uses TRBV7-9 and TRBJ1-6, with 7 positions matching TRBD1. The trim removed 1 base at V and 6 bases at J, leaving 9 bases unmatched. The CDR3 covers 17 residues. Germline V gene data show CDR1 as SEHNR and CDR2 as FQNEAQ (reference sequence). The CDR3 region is CASSLGGSGTVNSPLHF. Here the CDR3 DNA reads TGTGCCAGCAGCTTAGGTGGTTCCGGGACAGTTAATTCACCCCTCCACTTT. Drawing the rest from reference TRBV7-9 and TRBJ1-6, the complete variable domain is DTGVSQNPRHKITKRGQNVTFRCDPISEHNRLYWYRQTLGQGPEFLTYFQNEAQLEKSRLLSDRFSAERPKGSFSTLEIQRTEQGDSAMYLCASSLGGSGTVNSPLHFGNGTRLTVT.

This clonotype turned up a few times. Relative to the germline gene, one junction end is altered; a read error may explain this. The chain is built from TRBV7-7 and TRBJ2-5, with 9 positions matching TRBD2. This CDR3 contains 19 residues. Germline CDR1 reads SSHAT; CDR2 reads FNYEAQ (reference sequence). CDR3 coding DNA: TGTGCTAGCAGCTTAAATAGGATGGGTAGCGGGGGTCCTCAAGAGACCCAGTACTTC. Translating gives CASSLNRMGSGGPQETQYF.

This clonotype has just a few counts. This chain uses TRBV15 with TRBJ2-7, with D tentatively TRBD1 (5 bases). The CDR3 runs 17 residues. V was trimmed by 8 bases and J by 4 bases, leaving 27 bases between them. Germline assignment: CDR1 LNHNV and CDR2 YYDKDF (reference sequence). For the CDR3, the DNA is TGTGCCACCCGTGGGAAGTCGGACATACTTTTTGGGTACGAGCAGTACTTC. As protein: CATRGKSDILFGYEQYF. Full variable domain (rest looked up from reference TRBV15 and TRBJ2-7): DAMVIQNPRYQVTQFGKPVTLSCSQTLNHNVMYWYQQKSSQAPKLLFHYYDKDFNNEADTPDNFQSRRPNTSFCFLDIRSPGLGDTAMYLCATRGKSDILFGYEQYFGPGTRLTVT.

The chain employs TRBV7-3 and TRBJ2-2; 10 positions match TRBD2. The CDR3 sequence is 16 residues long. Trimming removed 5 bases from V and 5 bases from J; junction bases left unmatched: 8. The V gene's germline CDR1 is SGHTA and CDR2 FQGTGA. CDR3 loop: CASSALAGVGTGELFF. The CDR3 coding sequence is TGTGCCAGCAGCGCGCTAGCGGGAGTAGGTACCGGGGAGCTGTTTTTT. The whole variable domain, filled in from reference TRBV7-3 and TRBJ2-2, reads GAGVSQTPSNKVTEKGKYVELRCDPISGHTALYWYRQSLGQGPEFLIYFQGTGAADDSGLPNDRFFAVRPEGSVSTLKIQRTERGDSAVYLCASSALAGVGTGELFFGEGSRLTVL.

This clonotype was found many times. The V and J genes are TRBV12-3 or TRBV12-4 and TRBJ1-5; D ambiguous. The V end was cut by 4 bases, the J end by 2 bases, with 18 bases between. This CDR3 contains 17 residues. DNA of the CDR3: TGTGCCAGCAGTTCACTTTGGGCAGGCCGGGGCAATCAGCCCCAGCATTTT. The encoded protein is CASSSLWAGRGNQPQHF.

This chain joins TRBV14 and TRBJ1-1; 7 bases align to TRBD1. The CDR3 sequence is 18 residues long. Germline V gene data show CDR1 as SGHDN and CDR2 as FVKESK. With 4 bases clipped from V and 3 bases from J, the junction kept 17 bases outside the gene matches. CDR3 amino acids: CASSPYSTGYRVDTEAFF. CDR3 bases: TGTGCCAGCAGCCCTTACTCGACAGGGTATAGAGTAGACACTGAAGCTTTCTTT.

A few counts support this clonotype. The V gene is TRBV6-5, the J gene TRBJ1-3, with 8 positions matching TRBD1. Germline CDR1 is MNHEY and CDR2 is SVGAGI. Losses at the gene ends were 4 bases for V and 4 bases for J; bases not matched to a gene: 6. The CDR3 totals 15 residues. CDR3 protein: CASSWATGGGNTIYF. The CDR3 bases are TGTGCCAGCAGTTGGGCCACAGGGGGGGGAAACACCATATATTTT.

The CDR3 nucleotides are TGCAGTGCTAGAGATATCGGTGCAAGGGAGCAGTTCTTC. This gives the protein CSARDIGAREQFF. The chain combines TRBV20-1 with TRBJ2-1, with D uncertain. This CDR3 spans 13 amino acids. Germline CDR1 reads DFQATT; CDR2 reads SNEGSKA (reference sequence). Between the trimmed V and J ends, which lost 0 bases and 10 bases, there was a span of 13 bases.